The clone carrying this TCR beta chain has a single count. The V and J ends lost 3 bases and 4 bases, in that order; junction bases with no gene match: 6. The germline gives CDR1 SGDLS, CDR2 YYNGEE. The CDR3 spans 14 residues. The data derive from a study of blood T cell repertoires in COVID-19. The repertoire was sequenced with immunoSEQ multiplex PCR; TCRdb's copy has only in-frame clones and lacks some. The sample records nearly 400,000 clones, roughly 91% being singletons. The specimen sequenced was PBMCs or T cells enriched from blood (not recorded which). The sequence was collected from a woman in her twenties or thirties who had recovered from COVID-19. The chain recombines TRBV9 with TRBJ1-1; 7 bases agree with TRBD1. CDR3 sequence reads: CASSEGGGRTEAFF. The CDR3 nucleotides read TGTGCCAGCAGCGAAGGGGGCGGTCGCACTGAAGCTTTCTTT.